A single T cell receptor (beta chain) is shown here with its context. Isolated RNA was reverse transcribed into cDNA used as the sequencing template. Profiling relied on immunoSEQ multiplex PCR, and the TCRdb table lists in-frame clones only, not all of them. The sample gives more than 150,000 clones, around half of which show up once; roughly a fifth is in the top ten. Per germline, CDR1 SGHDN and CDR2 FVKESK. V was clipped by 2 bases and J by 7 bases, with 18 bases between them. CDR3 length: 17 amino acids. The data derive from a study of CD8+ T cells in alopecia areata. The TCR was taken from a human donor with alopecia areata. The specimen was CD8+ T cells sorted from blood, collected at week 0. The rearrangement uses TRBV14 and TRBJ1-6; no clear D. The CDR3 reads CASSQSGFRPSNSPLHF. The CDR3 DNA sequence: TGTGCCAGCAGCCAAAGTGGCTTTCGACCCAGCAATTCACCCCTCCACTTT.